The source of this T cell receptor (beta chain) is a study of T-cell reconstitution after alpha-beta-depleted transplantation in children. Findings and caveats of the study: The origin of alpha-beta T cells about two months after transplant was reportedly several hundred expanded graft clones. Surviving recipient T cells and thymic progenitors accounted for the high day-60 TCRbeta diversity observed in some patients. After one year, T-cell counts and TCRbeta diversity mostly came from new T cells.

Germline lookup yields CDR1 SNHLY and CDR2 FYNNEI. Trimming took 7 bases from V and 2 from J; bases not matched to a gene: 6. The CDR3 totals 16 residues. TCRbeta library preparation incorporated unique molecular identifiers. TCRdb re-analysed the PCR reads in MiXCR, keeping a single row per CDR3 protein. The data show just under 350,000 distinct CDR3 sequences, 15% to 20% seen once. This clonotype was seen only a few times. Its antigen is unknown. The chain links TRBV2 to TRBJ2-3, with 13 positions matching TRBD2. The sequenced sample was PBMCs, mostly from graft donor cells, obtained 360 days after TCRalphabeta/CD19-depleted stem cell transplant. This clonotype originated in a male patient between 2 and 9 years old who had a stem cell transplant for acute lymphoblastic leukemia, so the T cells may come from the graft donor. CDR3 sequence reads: CASNGLAGAPTDTQYF. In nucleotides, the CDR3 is TGTGCCAGCAACGGACTAGCGGGAGCTCCCACAGATACGCAGTATTTT.